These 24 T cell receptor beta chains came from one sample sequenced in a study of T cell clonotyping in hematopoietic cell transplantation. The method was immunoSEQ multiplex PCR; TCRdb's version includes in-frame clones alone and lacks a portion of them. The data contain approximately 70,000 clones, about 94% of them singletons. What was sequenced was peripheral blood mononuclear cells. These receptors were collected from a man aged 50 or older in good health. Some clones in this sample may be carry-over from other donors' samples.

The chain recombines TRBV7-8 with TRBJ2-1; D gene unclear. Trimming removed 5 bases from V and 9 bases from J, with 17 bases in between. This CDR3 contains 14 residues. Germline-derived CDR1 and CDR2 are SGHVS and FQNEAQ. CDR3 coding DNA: TGTGCCAGCAGCCCCGGTCTGATGTTCGGTGAGCAGTTCTTC. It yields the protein CASSPGLMFGEQFF.

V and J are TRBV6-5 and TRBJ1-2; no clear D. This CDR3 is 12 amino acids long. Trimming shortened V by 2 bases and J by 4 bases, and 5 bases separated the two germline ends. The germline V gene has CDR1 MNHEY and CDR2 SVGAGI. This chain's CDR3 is CASSYGSYGYTF. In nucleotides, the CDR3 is TGTGCCAGCAGTTACGGCAGCTATGGCTACACCTTC.

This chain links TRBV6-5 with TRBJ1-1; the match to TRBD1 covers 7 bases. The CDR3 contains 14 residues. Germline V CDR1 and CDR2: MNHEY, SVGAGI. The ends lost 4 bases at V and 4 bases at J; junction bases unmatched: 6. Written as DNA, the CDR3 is TGTGCCAGCAGTTCCGACAGGGCCGGCACTGAAGCTTTCTTT. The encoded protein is CASSSDRAGTEAFF.

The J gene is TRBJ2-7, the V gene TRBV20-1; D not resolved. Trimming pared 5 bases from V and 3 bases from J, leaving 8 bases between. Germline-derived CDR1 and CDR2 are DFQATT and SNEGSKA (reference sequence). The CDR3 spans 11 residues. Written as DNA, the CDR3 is TGCAGTGCTGACCAGCACTACGAGCAGTACTTC. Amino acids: CSADQHYEQYF.

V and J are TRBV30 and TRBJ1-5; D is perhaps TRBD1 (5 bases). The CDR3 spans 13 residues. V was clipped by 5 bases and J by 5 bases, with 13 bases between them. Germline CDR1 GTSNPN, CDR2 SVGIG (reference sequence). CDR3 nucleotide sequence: TGTGCCTGGGGAAAGGGCAGGGATCAGCCCCAGCATTTT. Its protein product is CAWGKGRDQPQHF.

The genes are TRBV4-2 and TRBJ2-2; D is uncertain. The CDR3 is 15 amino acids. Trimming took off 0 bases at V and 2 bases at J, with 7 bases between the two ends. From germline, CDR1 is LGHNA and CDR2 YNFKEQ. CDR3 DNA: TGTGCCAGCAGCCAAGATCCCCTTAACACCGGGGAGCTGTTTTTT. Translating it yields CASSQDPLNTGELFF.

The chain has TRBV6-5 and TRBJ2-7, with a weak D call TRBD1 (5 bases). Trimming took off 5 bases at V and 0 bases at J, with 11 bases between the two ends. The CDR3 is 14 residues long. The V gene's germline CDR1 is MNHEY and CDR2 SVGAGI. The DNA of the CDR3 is TGTGCCAGCAGTACAGGTATCGCCTCCTACGAGCAGTACTTC. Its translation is CASSTGIASYEQYF.

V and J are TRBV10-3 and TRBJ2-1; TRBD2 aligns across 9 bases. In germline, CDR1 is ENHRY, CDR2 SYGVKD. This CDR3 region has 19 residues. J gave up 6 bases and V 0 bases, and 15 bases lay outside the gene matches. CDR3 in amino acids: CAISESGWASGTPRNEQFF. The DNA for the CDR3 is TGTGCCATCAGTGAGTCGGGGTGGGCTAGCGGGACCCCTCGCAATGAGCAGTTCTTC.

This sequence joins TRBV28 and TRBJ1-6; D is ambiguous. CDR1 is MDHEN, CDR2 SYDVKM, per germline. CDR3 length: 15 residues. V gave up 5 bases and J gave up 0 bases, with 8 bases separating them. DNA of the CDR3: TGTGCCAGCAGTACAGTGAGCTCCTATAATTCACCCCTCCACTTT. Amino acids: CASSTVSSYNSPLHF.

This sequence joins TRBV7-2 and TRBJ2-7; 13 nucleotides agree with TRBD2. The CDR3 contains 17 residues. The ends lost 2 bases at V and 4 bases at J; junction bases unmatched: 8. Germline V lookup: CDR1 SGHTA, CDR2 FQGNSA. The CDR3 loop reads CASSLRGLAGNNYEQYF. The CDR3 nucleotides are TGTGCCAGCAGCTTAAGGGGACTAGCGGGGAACAATTACGAGCAGTACTTC.

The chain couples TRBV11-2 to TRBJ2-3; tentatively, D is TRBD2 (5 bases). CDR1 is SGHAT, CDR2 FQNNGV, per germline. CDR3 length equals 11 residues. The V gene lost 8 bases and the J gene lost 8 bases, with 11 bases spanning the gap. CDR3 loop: CASGEWGTQYF. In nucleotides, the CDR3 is TGTGCCAGCGGGGAGTGGGGTACGCAGTATTTT.

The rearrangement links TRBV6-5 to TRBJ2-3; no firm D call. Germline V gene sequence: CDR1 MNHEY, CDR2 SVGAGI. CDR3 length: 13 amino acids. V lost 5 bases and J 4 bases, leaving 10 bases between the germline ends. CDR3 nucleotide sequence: TGTGCCAGCAGTCCTCTCAACGCAGATACGCAGTATTTT. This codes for CASSPLNADTQYF.

CDR3 nucleotide sequence: TGTGCCAGCAGTTCAGACAATGAGCAGTTCTTC. Its protein product is CASSSDNEQFF. The J gene is TRBJ2-1, the V gene TRBV28; D remains ambiguous. The germline CDR1 and CDR2 sequences are MDHEN and SYDVKM. This CDR3 contains 11 residues. The V and J ends lost 4 bases and 5 bases respectively, with 3 bases between them.

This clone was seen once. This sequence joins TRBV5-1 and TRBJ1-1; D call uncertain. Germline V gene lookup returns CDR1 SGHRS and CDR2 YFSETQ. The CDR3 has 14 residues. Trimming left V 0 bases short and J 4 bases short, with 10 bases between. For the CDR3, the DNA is TGCGCCAGCAGCTTGGGGGGTGGACGCACTGAAGCTTTCTTT. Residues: CASSLGGGRTEAFF.

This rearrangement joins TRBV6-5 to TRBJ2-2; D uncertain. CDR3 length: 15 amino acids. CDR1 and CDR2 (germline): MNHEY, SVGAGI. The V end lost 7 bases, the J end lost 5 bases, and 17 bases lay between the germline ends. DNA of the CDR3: TGTGCCAGCAATCTAAATTGGCCTGGGACCGGGGAGCTGTTTTTT. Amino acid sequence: CASNLNWPGTGELFF.

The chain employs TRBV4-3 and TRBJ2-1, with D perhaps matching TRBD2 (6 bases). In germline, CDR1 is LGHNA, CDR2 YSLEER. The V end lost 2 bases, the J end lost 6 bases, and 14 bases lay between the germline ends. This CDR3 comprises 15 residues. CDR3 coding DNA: TGCGCCAGCAGCCAACGACTAGACCCCTTCAATGAGCAGTTCTTC. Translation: CASSQRLDPFNEQFF.

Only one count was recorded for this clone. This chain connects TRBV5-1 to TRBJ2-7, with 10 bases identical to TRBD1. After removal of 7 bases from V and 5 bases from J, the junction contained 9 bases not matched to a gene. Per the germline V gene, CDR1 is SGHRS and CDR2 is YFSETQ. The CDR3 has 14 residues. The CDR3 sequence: CASGSRDRGNEQYF. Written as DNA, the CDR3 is TGCGCCAGCGGGTCTCGGGACAGGGGAAACGAGCAGTACTTC.

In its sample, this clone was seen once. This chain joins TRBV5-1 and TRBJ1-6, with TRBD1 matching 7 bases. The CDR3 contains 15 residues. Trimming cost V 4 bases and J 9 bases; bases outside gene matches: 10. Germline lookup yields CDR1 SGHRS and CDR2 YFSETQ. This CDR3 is CASSLNRGGGSPLHF. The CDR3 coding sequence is TGCGCCAGCAGCCTAAACAGGGGAGGTGGTTCACCCCTCCACTTT.

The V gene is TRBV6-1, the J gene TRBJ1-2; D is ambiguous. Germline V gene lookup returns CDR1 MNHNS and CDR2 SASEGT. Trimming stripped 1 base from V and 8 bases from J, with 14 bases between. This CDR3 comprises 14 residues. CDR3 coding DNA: TGTGCCAGCAGTGAAGGTTCGGTGTTTACGGGCTACACCTTC. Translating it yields CASSEGSVFTGYTF.

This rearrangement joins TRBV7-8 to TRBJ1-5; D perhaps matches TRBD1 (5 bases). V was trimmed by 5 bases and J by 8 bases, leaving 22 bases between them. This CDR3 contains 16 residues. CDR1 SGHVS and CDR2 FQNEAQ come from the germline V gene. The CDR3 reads CASSPTSGQGLKPQHF. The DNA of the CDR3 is TGTGCCAGCAGCCCAACGTCGGGGCAGGGCTTGAAGCCCCAGCATTTT. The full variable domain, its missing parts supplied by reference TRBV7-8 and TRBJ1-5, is GAGVSQSPRYKVAKRGQDVALRCDPISGHVSLFWYQQALGQGPEFLTYFQNEAQLDKSGLPSDRFFAERPEGSVSTLKIQRTQQEDSAVYLCASSPTSGQGLKPQHFGDGTRLSIL.

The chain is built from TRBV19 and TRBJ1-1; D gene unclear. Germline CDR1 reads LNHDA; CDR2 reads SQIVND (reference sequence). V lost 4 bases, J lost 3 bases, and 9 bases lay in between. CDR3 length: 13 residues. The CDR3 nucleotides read TGTGCCAGTAGTAATGGGGTCGACACTGAAGCTTTCTTT. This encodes CASSNGVDTEAFF.

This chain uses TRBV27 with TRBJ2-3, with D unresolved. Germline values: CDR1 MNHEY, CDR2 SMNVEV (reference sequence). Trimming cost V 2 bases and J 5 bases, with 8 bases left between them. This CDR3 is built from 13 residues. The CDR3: CASSLVFRDTQYF. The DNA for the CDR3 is TGTGCCAGCAGTTTAGTTTTTAGAGATACGCAGTATTTT.

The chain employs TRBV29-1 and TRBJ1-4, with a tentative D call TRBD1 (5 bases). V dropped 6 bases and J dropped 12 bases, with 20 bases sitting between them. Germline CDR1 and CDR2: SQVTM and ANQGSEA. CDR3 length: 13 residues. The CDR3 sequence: CSVRGVSHAQLFF. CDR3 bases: TGCAGCGTCCGAGGGGTTTCGCATGCGCAACTGTTTTTT. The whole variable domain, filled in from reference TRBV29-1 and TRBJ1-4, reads SAVISQKPSRDICQRGTSLTIQCQVDSQVTMMFWYRQQPGQSLTLIATANQGSEATYESGFVIDKFPISRPNLTFSTLTVSNMSPEDSSIYLCSVRGVSHAQLFFGSGTQLSVL.

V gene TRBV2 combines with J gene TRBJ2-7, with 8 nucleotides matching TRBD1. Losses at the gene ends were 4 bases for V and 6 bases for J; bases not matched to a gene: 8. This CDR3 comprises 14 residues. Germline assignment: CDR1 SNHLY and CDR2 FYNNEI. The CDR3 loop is CASSGGQVSREQYF. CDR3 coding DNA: TGTGCCAGCAGTGGGGGACAGGTCTCTCGCGAGCAGTACTTC.